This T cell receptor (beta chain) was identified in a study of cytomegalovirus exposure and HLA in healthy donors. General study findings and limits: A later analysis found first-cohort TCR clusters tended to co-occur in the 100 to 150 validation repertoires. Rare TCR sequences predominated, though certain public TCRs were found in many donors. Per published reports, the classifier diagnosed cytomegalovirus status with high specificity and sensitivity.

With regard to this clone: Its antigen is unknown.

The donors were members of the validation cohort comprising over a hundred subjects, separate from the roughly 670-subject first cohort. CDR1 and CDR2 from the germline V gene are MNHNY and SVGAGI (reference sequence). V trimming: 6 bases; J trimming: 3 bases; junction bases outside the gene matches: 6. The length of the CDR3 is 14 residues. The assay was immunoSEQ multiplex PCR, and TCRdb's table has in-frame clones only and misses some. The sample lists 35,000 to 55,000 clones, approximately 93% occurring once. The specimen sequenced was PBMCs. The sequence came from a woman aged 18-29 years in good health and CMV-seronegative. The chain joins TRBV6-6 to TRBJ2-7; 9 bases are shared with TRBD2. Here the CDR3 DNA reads TGTGCCAGCAGGGACGCGGGAGGGCACTACGAGCAGTACTTC. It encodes CASRDAGGHYEQYF.